The 29 T cell receptor beta chains presented below share a single source sample, sequenced in a study of tumor-infiltrating lymphocytes in localized non-small cell lung cancer. TCRdb's table, derived via immunoSEQ multiplex PCR, lists solely in-frame clones and lacks some. The sample has 9,500 or so clones; approximately 79% are singletons. Sequencing was done on a sample of lung tumor tissue. These receptor sequences come from a human donor with non-small cell lung cancer.

The CDR3 sequence is CASSSGSTEAFF. The CDR3 nucleotides read TGTGCCAGCAGCTCGGGGAGCACTGAAGCTTTCTTT. The chain uses TRBV25-1 and TRBJ1-1; D is ambiguous. There are 12 residues in the CDR3. The V end lost 6 bases, the J end lost 4 bases, and 9 bases lay between the germline ends. CDR1 and CDR2 from the germline V gene are MGHDK and SYGVNS. Together with reference TRBV25-1 and TRBJ1-1, the CDR3 gives the full variable domain: EADIYQTPRYLVIGTGKKITLECSQTMGHDKMYWYQQDPGMELHLIHYSYGVNSTEKGDLSSESTVSRIRTEHFPLTLESARPSHTSQYLCASSSGSTEAFFGQGTRLTVV.

The chain recombines TRBV9 with TRBJ1-1; a weak D match, TRBD1 (6 bases). The CDR3 consists of 14 residues. Germline lookup yields CDR1 SGDLS and CDR2 YYNGEE. With 10 bases removed from V and 4 bases from J, the gap between germline ends came to 20 bases. CDR3 in DNA: TGTGCCGGCACCGGACAGCCTGACGTCACTGAAGCTTTCTTT. Encoded protein: CAGTGQPDVTEAFF.

DNA of the CDR3: TGTGCCAGCAGTCACTGGGGGCGAATTGGCTACACCTTC. It translates to CASSHWGRIGYTF. The chain is built from TRBV14 and TRBJ1-2; maybe TRBD1 (6 bases). CDR3 length equals 13 residues. Germline values: CDR1 SGHDN, CDR2 FVKESK. Trimming shortened V by 6 bases and J by 7 bases, and 15 bases separated the two germline ends.

CDR3 amino acids: CASSLYGGYNEQFF. The CDR3 nucleotides are TGCGCCAGCAGCTTATATGGGGGGTACAATGAGCAGTTCTTC. The chain links TRBV5-1 to TRBJ2-1; weak D call: TRBD2 (6 bases). Trimming took off 2 bases at V and 4 bases at J, with 10 bases between the two ends. Germline lookup yields CDR1 SGHRS and CDR2 YFSETQ. This CDR3 is built from 14 residues.

The chain employs TRBV27 and TRBJ2-7; D call uncertain. V shed 5 bases and J shed 6 bases, with 17 bases lying between them. The length of the CDR3 is 14 residues. Per germline, CDR1 MNHEY and CDR2 SMNVEV (reference sequence). The CDR3 is CASSPFIVNREQYF. Written as DNA, the CDR3 is TGTGCCAGCAGTCCTTTCATCGTAAACCGCGAGCAGTACTTC.

This clone was seen a few times. V is TRBV7-6 and J is TRBJ2-3; the match to TRBD2 covers 7 bases. The V gene's germline CDR1 is SGHVS and CDR2 FNYEAQ. Losses at the gene ends were 5 bases for V and 6 bases for J; bases not matched to a gene: 2. The CDR3 has 12 amino acids. CDR3 sequence reads: CASSQGGDTQYF. The DNA for the CDR3 is TGTGCCAGCAGCCAGGGAGGGGATACGCAGTATTTT.

The chain uses TRBV14 and TRBJ1-1; D ambiguous. CDR3 length equals 15 residues. The germline V gene encodes CDR1 SGHDN and CDR2 FVKESK. The V and J ends lost 5 bases and 0 bases respectively, with 13 bases between them. The CDR3 spells CASSKGSRLNTEAFF. The CDR3, as DNA: TGTGCCAGCAGCAAAGGTTCCAGGTTGAACACTGAAGCTTTCTTT.

This clone came up a few times. The gene calls are TRBV7-7 and TRBJ2-3; TRBD2 matches at 13 bases. The trim removed 5 bases at V and 3 bases at J, leaving 5 bases unmatched. This CDR3 is built from 16 residues. Germline V gene data show CDR1 as SSHAT and CDR2 as FNYEAQ (reference sequence). CDR3 sequence reads: CASSRGGLAGTDTQYF. The CDR3 DNA is TGTGCCAGCAGCCGAGGGGGACTAGCGGGAACAGATACGCAGTATTTT.

This clone was picked up a small number of times. V and J are TRBV10-3 and TRBJ1-2; 10 bases line up with TRBD1. This CDR3 comprises 17 residues. V dropped 11 bases and J dropped 0; count of bases not matched to a gene: 15. CDR1 and CDR2 from the germline V gene are ENHRY and SYGVKD. CDR3 nucleotide sequence: TGTGCCTCGAATGGAGCCGGACAGGGGGGGACTAACTATGGCTACACCTTC. Encoded protein: CASNGAGQGGTNYGYTF.

The chain uses TRBV7-2 and TRBJ2-1; 8 positions match TRBD2. The CDR3 contains 14 residues. V shed 3 bases and J 8 bases; nucleotides not matched to a gene: 6. Germline loops: CDR1 SGHTA, CDR2 FQGNSA. Here the CDR3 reads CASSLAGGRDEQFF. CDR3 coding DNA: TGTGCCAGCAGCTTGGCGGGGGGCAGGGATGAGCAGTTCTTC.

The sample holds a few counts of this clone. This chain uses TRBV30 with TRBJ1-1, with TRBD1 identical over 7 bases. Per germline, CDR1 GTSNPN and CDR2 SVGIG (reference sequence). Trimming took 5 bases from V and 4 from J; bases not matched to a gene: 10. The CDR3 has 14 amino acids. The DNA of the CDR3 is TGTGCCTGGGAGATGGGACAGACCTTCACTGAAGCTTTCTTT. Amino acids: CAWEMGQTFTEAFF.

The genes are TRBV28 and TRBJ1-5; D is unclear. Looked up from germline, CDR1 is MDHEN and CDR2 is SYDVKM. The CDR3 covers 12 residues. V was cut by 3 bases and J by 4 bases, with 4 bases left in between. This chain's CDR3 is CASSLGNQPQHF. The CDR3 DNA follows: TGTGCCAGCAGTTTGGGGAATCAGCCCCAGCATTTT.

The chain links TRBV2 to TRBJ2-7, with D possibly matching TRBD1 (6 bases). Between the trimmed V and J ends, which lost 5 bases and 7 bases, there was a span of 27 bases. CDR1 and CDR2 from the germline V gene are SNHLY and FYNNEI. This CDR3 has 17 residues. In DNA form, the CDR3 reads TGTGCCAGCAGTAAGCCTGGGGCAGGGGATATTCGAGGTGAGCAGTACTTC. Protein sequence: CASSKPGAGDIRGEQYF.

This clone was counted once. V and J are TRBV30 and TRBJ1-6, with D uncertain. V lost 0 bases and J 14 bases, leaving 11 bases between the germline ends. Per germline, CDR1 GTSNPN and CDR2 SVGIG (reference sequence). This CDR3 region has 12 residues. The CDR3 protein is CAWSVLKETLHF. As DNA, the CDR3 is TGTGCCTGGAGTGTACTAAAAGAAACCCTCCACTTT.

This clone came up once. The J gene is TRBJ1-1, the V gene TRBV27; D uncertain. CDR1 MNHEY and CDR2 SMNVEV come from the germline V gene (reference sequence). This CDR3 is built from 15 residues. The V end lost 8 bases, the J end lost 0 bases, and 16 bases lay between the germline ends. The CDR3 DNA reads as TGTGCCAGCCTACTCAACTGGGCGATGAACACTGAAGCTTTCTTT. Its protein product is CASLLNWAMNTEAFF.

The chain employs TRBV5-4 and TRBJ1-2, with 10 positions matching TRBD1. CDR1 SGHNT and CDR2 YYREEE come from the germline V gene (reference sequence). V gave up 4 bases and J gave up 7 bases; unmatched junction bases: 13. This CDR3 comprises 16 residues. The CDR3 here is CASSIKGQGDVTGYTF. The CDR3 DNA reads as TGTGCCAGCAGCATCAAAGGACAGGGGGACGTAACTGGCTACACCTTC.

The CDR3 sequence: CASSITKNTEAFF. CDR3 nucleotide sequence: TGTGCCAGTAGTATAACAAAGAACACTGAAGCTTTCTTT. V usage is TRBV19 and J usage is TRBJ1-1; no clear D. Germline CDR1 reads LNHDA; CDR2 reads SQIVND (reference sequence). Deletions cut 2 bases from V and 1 base from J, with 5 bases between. The CDR3 runs 13 residues.

The J gene is TRBJ2-1, the V gene TRBV7-3; D unclear. V gave up 5 bases and J gave up 2 bases, with 13 bases separating them. CDR1 and CDR2 (germline): SGHTA, FQGTGA. There are 15 residues in the CDR3. CDR3 sequence reads: CASSPQGPPYNEQFF. The CDR3, as DNA: TGTGCCAGCAGCCCCCAAGGGCCGCCCTACAATGAGCAGTTCTTC.

The chain couples TRBV7-8 to TRBJ2-2, with D perhaps being TRBD1 or TRBD2 (6 bases each). CDR1 is SGHVS, CDR2 FQNEAQ, per germline. The V gene lost 4 bases and the J gene lost 0 bases, with 15 bases spanning the gap. The CDR3 length is 17 residues. CDR3 sequence (DNA): TGTGCCAGCAGCTCGGTAGGGGGGTCCGCGAACACCGGGGAGCTGTTTTTT. This sequence encodes CASSSVGGSANTGELFF.

This rearrangement joins TRBV7-9 to TRBJ1-5, with 10 bases identical to TRBD1. Germline V CDR1 and CDR2: SEHNR, FQNEAQ (reference sequence). Trimming cost V 2 bases and J 5 bases; bases outside gene matches: 6. This CDR3 is built from 16 residues. The CDR3 is CASSLSLGQGYQPQHF. The CDR3 DNA reads TGTGCCAGCAGCTTATCATTGGGACAGGGGTATCAGCCCCAGCATTTT.

This clone was counted only a few times. CDR3 DNA sequence: TGTGCCACGTGGACAGGGGAGAACACTGAAGCTTTCTTT. It translates to CATWTGENTEAFF. V and J are TRBV10-3 and TRBJ1-1; TRBD1 matches 9 bases. J was trimmed by 1 base and V by 10 bases; bases with no gene match: 4. The CDR3 spans 13 residues. Germline CDR1 ENHRY, CDR2 SYGVKD.

The gene calls are TRBV2 and TRBJ1-6; D gene unclear. This CDR3 comprises 15 residues. The V gene lost 1 base and the J gene lost 5 bases, with 9 bases spanning the gap. CDR1 and CDR2 (germline): SNHLY, FYNNEI. The CDR3 protein is CASSEGRFNNSPLHF. The CDR3 coding sequence is TGTGCCAGCAGTGAAGGCAGATTTAATAATTCACCCCTCCACTTT.

A few counts support this clone. The gene calls are TRBV4-1 and TRBJ1-2, with D hard to call. CDR1 is MGHRA and CDR2 is YSYEKL in the germline V gene. Trimming removed 5 bases at V and 4 bases at J, with 17 bases between. CDR3 length: 15 amino acids. Here the CDR3 reads CASSLQNRKTYGYTF. In DNA form, the CDR3 reads TGCGCCAGCAGCTTGCAGAACCGAAAGACCTATGGCTACACCTTC.

The chain uses TRBV29-1 and TRBJ1-2, with TRBD1 matching over 8 bases. Germline CDR1 SQVTM, CDR2 ANQGSEA. V lost 4 bases to trimming and J lost 7 bases; unmatched junction nucleotides: 5. CDR3 size: 12 residues. CDR3 region: CSVVVRGPGYTF. CDR3 nucleotides: TGCAGCGTTGTGGTCAGGGGGCCTGGCTACACCTTC. Variable domain in full (rest from reference TRBV29-1 and TRBJ1-2): SAVISQKPSRDICQRGTSLTIQCQVDSQVTMMFWYRQQPGQSLTLIATANQGSEATYESGFVIDKFPISRPNLTFSTLTVSNMSPEDSSIYLCSVVVRGPGYTFGSGTRLTVV.

The count of this clone is one. This chain links TRBV19 with TRBJ1-3; TRBD1 aligns across 10 bases. The germline CDR1 and CDR2 sequences are LNHDA and SQIVND (reference sequence). The V gene end was trimmed by 7 bases and the J gene end by 0 bases; junction bases not matched to a gene: 6. The CDR3 is made up of 16 amino acids. The CDR3 reads CASIQDRGFSGNTIYF. The CDR3 nucleotides read TGTGCCAGTATCCAGGACAGGGGGTTCTCTGGAAACACCATATATTTT.

The chain uses TRBV7-2 and TRBJ1-1; D gene uncertain. The CDR3 extends over 14 amino acids. Trimming took 1 base from V and 6 from J, leaving 12 bases between them. Germline CDR1 and CDR2: SGHTA and FQGNSA. The CDR3 region is CASSLGGFSPEAFF. The CDR3 coding sequence is TGTGCCAGCAGCTTAGGTGGTTTTAGTCCTGAAGCTTTCTTT.

The chain recombines TRBV6-5 with TRBJ2-7, with D possibly TRBD2 on 6 matching bases. V lost 0 bases, J lost 6 bases, and 15 bases lay in between. CDR3 length: 15 residues. The germline CDR1 and CDR2 sequences are MNHEY and SVGAGI. CDR3 sequence reads: CASSYSVEGRSEQYF. CDR3 coding DNA: TGTGCCAGCAGTTACTCTGTGGAGGGTCGAAGCGAGCAGTACTTC.

This chain uses TRBV5-6 with TRBJ1-3; 8 nucleotides align to TRBD1. CDR1 and CDR2 from the germline V gene are SGHDT and YYEEEE. J gave up 4 bases and V 1 base, and 13 bases lay outside the gene matches. The length of the CDR3 is 18 residues. In nucleotides, the CDR3 is TGTGCCAGCAGCTTGAACCGACAGGGGCGATCTCTAGGAAACACCATATATTTT. The encoded protein is CASSLNRQGRSLGNTIYF.

The chain has TRBV5-4 and TRBJ1-6; no clear D. Trimming removed 3 bases at V and 4 bases at J, with 11 bases between. Germline V gives CDR1 SGHNT, CDR2 YYREEE (reference sequence). The CDR3 is 15 residues long. The CDR3 reads CASSSSREYNSPLHF. As DNA, the CDR3 is TGTGCCAGCAGCTCGTCCCGGGAGTATAATTCACCCCTCCACTTT. The full variable domain, completed using reference TRBV5-4 and TRBJ1-6, is ETGVTQSPTHLIKTRGQQVTLRCSSQSGHNTVSWYQQALGQGPQFIFQYYREEENGRGNFPPRFSGLQFPNYSSELNVNALELDDSALYLCASSSSREYNSPLHFGNGTRLTVT.